The following is a TCR beta chain sequence with its context. These data originate in a study of blood T cell repertoires in COVID-19. Here immunoSEQ multiplex PCR was the method, and the copy in TCRdb shows in-frame clones only, minus some. The sample lists roughly 200,000 clones; 85% to 90% were seen once. The receptor's source is a young man who had recovered from COVID-19. Sequences were obtained from PBMCs or T cells enriched from blood (not recorded which).

This CDR3 reads CASSLHRWASGYYEQYF. Here the CDR3 DNA reads TGTGCCAGCAGCTTACACCGTTGGGCTAGCGGCTATTACGAGCAGTACTTC. This chain links TRBV11-2 with TRBJ2-7, with TRBD2 identical over 7 bases. CDR1 is SGHAT, CDR2 FQNNGV, per germline. This CDR3 has 17 residues. V lost 2 bases and J lost 4; bases outside the gene matches: 14.